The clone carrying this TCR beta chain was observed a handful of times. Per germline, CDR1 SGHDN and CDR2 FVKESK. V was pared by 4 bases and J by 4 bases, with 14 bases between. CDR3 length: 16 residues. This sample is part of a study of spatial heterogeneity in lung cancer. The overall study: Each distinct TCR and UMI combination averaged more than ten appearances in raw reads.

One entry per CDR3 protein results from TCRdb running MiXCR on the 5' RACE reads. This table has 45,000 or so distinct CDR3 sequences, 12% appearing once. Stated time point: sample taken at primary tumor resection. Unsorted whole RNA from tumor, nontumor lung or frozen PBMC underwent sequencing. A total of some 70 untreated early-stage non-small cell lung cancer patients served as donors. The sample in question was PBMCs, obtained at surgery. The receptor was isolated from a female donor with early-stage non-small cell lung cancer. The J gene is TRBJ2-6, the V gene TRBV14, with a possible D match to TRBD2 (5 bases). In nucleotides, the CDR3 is TGTGCCAGCAGCCCCCGGACTGCCGCCGGGGCCAACGTCCTGACTTTC. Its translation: CASSPRTAAGANVLTF.